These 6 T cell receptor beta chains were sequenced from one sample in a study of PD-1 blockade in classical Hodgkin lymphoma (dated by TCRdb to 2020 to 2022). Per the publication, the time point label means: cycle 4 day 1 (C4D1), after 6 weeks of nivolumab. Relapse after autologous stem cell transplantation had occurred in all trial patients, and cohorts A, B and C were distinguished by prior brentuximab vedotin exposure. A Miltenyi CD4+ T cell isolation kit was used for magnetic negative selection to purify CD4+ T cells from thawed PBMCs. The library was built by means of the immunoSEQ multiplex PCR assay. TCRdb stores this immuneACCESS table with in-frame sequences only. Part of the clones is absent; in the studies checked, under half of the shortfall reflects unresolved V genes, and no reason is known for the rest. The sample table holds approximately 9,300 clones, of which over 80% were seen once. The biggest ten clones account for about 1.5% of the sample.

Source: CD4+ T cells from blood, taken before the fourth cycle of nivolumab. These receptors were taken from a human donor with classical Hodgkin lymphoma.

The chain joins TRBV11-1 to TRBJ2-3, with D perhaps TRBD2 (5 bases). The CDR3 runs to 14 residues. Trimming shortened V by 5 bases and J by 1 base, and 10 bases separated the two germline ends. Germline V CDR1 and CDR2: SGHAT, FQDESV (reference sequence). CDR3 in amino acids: CASSRGSGTDTQYF. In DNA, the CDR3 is TGTGCCAGCAGCCGAGGGAGCGGCACAGATACGCAGTATTTT.

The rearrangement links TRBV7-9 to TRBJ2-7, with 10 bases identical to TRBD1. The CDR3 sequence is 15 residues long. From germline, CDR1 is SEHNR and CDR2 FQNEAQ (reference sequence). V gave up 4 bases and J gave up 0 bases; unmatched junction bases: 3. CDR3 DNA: TGTGCCAGCAGCTCGTGGACAGGGGGCTCCTACGAGCAGTACTTC. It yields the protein CASSSWTGGSYEQYF.

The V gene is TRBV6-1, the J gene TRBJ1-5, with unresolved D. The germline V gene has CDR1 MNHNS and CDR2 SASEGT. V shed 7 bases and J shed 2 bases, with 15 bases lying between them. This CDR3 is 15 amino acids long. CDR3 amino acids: CASKKGFSRNQPQHF. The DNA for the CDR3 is TGTGCCAGCAAAAAAGGGTTTTCTCGCAATCAGCCCCAGCATTTT.

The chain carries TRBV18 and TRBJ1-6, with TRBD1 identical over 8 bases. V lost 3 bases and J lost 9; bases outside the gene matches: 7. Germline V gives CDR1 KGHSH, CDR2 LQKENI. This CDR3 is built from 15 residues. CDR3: CASSPGQGWGSPLHF. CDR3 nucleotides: TGTGCCAGCTCACCCGGACAGGGCTGGGGTTCACCCCTCCACTTT.

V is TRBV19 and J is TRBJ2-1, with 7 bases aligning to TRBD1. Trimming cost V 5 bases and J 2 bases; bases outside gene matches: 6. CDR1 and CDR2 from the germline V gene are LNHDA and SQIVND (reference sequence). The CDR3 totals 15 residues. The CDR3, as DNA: TGTGCCAGTAGTGTCACAGGGGACCCCTACAATGAGCAGTTCTTC. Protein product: CASSVTGDPYNEQFF.

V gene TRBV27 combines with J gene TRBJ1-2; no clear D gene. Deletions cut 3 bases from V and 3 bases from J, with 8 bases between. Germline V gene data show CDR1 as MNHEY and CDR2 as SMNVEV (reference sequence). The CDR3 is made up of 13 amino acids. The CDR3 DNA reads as TGTGCCAGCAGTTTGGACGGCGACTATGGCTACACCTTC. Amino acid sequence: CASSLDGDYGYTF.